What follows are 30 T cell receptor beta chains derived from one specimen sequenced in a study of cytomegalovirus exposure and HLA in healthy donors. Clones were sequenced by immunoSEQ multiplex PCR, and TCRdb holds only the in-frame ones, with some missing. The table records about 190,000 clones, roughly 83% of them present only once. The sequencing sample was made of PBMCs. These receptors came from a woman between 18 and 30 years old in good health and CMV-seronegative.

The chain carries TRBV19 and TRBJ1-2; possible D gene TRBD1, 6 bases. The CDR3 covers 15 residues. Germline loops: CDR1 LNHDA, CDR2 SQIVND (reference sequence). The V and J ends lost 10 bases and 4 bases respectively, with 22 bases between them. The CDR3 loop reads CATNPGVDRSYGYTF. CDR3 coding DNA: TGTGCCACTAATCCAGGAGTCGACAGGAGCTATGGCTACACCTTC.

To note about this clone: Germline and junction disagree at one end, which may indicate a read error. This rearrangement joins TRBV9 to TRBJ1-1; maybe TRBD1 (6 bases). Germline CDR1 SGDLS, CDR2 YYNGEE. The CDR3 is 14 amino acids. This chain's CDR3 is CASSVMDSHTKAFF. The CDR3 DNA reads TGTGCCAGCAGCGTGATGGACAGTCACACTAAAGCTTTCTTT.

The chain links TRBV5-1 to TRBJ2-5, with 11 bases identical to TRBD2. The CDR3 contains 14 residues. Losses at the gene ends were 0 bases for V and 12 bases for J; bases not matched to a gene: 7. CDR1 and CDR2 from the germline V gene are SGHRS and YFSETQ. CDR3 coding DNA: TGCGCCAGCAGCTTGGCTAGCGGGAGGAATCCGGAGTACTTC. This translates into CASSLASGRNPEYF.

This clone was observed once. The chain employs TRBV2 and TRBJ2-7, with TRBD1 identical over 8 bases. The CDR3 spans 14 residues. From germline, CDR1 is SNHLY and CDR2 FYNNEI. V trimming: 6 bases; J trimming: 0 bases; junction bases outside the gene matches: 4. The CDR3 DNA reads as TGTGCCAGCAGGGACAGGGAGAGCTCCTACGAGCAGTACTTC. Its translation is CASRDRESSYEQYF.

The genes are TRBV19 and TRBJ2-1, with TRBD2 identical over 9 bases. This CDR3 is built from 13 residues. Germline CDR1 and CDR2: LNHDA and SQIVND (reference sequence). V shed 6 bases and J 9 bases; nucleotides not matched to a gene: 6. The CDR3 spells CASSRTSAGEQFF. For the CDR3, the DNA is TGTGCCAGTAGCCGGACTAGCGCCGGTGAGCAGTTCTTC.

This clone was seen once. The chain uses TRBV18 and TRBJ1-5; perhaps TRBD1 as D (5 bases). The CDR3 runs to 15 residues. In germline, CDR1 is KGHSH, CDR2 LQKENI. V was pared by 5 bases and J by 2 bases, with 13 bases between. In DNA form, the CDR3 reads TGTGCCAGCTCAGTGACAGCCGCGGGCAATCAGCCCCAGCATTTT. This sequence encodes CASSVTAAGNQPQHF.

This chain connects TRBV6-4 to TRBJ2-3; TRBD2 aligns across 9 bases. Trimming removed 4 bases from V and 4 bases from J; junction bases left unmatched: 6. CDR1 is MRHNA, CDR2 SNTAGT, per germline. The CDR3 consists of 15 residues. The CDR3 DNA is TGTGCCAGCAGTGGAAATAGCGGGAGCGCAGATACGCAGTATTTT. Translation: CASSGNSGSADTQYF.

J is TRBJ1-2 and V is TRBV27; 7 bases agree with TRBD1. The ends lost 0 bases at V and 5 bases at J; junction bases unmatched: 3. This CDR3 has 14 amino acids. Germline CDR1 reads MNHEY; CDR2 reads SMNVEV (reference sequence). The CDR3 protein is CASSLSDRFYGYTF. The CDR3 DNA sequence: TGTGCCAGCAGTTTATCGGACAGGTTTTATGGCTACACCTTC.

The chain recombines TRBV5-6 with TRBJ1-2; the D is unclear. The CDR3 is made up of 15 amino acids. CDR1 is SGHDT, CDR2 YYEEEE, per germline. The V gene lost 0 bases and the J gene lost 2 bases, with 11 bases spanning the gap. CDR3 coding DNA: TGTGCCAGCAGCTTGGGAAAATGGAGAAACTATGGCTACACCTTC. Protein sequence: CASSLGKWRNYGYTF. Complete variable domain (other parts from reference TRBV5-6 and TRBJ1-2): DAGVTQSPTHLIKTRGQQVTLRCSPKSGHDTVSWYQQALGQGPQFIFQYYEEEERQRGNFPDRFSGHQFPNYSSELNVNALLLGDSALYLCASSLGKWRNYGYTFGSGTRLTVV.

CDR3 nucleotide sequence: TGTGCCAGCAGCGTAGCGGTCGGGACAACTAATGAAAAACTGTTTTTT. This codes for CASSVAVGTTNEKLFF. The chain is built from TRBV9 and TRBJ1-4, with D uncertain. The CDR3 is 16 amino acids. V lost 0 bases to trimming and J lost 0 bases, with 9 bases between them. CDR1 is SGDLS and CDR2 is YYNGEE in the germline V gene.

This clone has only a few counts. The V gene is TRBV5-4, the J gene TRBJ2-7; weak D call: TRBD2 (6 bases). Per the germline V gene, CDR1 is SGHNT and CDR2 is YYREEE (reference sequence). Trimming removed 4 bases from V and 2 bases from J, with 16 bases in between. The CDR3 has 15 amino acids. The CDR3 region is CASSSRLDPAYEQYF. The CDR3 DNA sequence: TGTGCCAGCAGCAGCAGACTAGACCCCGCCTACGAGCAGTACTTC.

The CDR3 spells CASSLDRGREQFF. The CDR3, as DNA: TGTGCCAGCAGCTTAGACAGGGGGAGAGAGCAGTTCTTC. The V and J genes are TRBV7-2 and TRBJ2-1, with 8 bases aligning to TRBD1. This CDR3 is 13 amino acids long. With V trimmed by 1 base and J by 10 bases, 3 bases remained unmatched. From germline, CDR1 is SGHTA and CDR2 FQGNSA.

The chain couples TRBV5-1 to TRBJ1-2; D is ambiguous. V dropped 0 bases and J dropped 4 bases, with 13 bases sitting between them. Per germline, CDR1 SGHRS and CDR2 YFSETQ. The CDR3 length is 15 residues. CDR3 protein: CASSLETGVGYGYTF. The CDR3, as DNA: TGCGCCAGCAGCTTGGAGACCGGGGTAGGCTATGGCTACACCTTC.

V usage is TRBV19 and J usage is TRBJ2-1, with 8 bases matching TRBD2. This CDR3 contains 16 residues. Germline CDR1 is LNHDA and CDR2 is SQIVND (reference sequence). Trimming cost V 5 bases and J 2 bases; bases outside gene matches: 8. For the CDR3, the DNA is TGTGCCAGTAGTCTTCGGGAGGGGTGGACCTACAATGAGCAGTTCTTC. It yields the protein CASSLREGWTYNEQFF.

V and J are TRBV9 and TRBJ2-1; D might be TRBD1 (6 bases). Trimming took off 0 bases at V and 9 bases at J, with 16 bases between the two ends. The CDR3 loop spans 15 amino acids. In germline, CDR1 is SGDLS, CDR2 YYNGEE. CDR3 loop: CASSVVPRTATEQFF. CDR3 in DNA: TGTGCCAGCAGCGTAGTCCCCAGGACAGCCACTGAGCAGTTCTTC.

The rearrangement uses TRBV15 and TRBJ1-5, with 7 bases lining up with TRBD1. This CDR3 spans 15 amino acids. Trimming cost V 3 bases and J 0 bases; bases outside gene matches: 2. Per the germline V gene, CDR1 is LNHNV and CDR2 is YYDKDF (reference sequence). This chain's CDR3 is CATSSDRDSNQPQHF. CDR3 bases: TGTGCCACCAGCAGCGACAGGGATAGCAATCAGCCCCAGCATTTT.

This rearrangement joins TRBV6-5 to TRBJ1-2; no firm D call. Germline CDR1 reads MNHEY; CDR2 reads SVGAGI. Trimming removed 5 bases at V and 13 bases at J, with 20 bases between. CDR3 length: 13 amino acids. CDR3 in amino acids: CASSPDPLYEVTF. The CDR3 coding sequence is TGTGCCAGCAGTCCGGATCCCCTCTATGAGGTCACCTTC.

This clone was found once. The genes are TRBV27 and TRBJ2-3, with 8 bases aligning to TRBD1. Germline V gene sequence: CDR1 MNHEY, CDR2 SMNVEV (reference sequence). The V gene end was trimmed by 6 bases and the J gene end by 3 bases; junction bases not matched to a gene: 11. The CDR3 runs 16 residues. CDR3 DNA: TGTGCCAGCAGCCCTTTGACAGGGGCCGGGACAGATACGCAGTATTTT. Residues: CASSPLTGAGTDTQYF.

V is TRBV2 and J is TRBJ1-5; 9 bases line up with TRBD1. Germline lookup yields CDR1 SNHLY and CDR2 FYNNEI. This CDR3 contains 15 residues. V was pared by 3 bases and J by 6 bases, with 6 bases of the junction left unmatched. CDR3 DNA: TGTGCCAGCAGTGACGAACGGACAGGGGTTCAGCCCCAGCATTTT. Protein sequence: CASSDERTGVQPQHF.

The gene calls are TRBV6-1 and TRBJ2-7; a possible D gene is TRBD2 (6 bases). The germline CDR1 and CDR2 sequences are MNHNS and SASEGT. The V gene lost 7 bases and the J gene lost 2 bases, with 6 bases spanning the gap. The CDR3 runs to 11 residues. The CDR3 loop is CASTGAYEQYF. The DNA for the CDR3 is TGTGCCAGCACGGGGGCCTACGAGCAGTACTTC.

For the CDR3, the DNA is TGTGCCGCCCACAGGGCCCTGAACACTGAAGCTTTCTTT. Translation gives CAAHRALNTEAFF. This rearrangement joins TRBV10-3 to TRBJ1-1, with D perhaps matching TRBD1 (6 bases). The CDR3 length is 13 residues. Per germline, CDR1 ENHRY and CDR2 SYGVKD. The germline V and J ends were trimmed by 11 bases and 0 bases, with 13 bases remaining between them.

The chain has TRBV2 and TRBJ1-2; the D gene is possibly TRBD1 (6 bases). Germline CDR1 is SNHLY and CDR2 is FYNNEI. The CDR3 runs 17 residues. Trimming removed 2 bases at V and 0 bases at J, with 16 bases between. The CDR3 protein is CASSETGIRTSNYGYTF. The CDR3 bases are TGTGCCAGCAGTGAAACAGGGATACGAACGTCTAACTATGGCTACACCTTC.

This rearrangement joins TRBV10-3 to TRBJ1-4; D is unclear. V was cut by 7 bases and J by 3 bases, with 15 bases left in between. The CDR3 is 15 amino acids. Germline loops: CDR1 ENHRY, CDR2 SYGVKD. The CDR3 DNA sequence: TGTGCCATCACTCAGTGGGGAGTTGCTAATGAAAAACTGTTTTTT. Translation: CAITQWGVANEKLFF.

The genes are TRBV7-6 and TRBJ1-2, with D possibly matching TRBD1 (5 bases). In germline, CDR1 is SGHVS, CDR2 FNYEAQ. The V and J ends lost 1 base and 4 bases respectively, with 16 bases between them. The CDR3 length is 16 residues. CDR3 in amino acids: CASSLGAGQDGYGYTF. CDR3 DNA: TGTGCCAGCAGCTTAGGAGCAGGGCAGGACGGCTATGGCTACACCTTC.

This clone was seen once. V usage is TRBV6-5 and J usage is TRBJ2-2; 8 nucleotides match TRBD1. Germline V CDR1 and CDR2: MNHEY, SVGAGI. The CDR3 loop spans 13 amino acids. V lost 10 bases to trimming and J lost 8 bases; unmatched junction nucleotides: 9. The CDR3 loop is CATRDRGFGELFF. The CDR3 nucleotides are TGTGCCACCCGCGACAGGGGTTTTGGGGAGCTGTTTTTT.

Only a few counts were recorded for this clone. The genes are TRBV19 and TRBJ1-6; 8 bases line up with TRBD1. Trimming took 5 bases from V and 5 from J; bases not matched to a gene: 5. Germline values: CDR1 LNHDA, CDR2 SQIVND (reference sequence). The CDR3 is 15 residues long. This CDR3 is CASSAVDRDNSPLHF. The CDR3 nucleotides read TGTGCCAGTAGTGCCGTGGACAGGGATAATTCACCCCTCCACTTT. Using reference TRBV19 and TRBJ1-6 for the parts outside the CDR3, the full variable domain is DGGITQSPKYLFRKEGQNVTLSCEQNLNHDAMYWYRQDPGQGLRLIYYSQIVNDFQKGDIAEGYSVSREKKESFPLTVTSAQKNPTAFYLCASSAVDRDNSPLHFGNGTRLTVT.

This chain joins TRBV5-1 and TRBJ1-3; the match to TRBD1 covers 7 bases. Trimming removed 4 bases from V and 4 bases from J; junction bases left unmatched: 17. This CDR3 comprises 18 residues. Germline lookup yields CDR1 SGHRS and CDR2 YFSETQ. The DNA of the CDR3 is TGCGCCAGCAGCCTAAGAGGGGTGACAGGGAAGGCCGGAAACACCATATATTTT. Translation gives CASSLRGVTGKAGNTIYF.

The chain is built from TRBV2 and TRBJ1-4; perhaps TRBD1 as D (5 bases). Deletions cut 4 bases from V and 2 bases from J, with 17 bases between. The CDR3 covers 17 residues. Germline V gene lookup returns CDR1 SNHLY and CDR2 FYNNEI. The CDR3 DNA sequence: TGTGCCAGCAGTGCTCTGGGCAGGGTAGGGACTAATGAAAAACTGTTTTTT. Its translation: CASSALGRVGTNEKLFF.

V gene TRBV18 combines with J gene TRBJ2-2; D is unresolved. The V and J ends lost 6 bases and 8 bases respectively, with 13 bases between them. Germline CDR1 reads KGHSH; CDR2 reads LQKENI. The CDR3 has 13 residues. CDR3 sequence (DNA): TGTGCCAGCTCGTCCATGGCGACTGGGGAGCTGTTTTTT. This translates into CASSSMATGELFF.

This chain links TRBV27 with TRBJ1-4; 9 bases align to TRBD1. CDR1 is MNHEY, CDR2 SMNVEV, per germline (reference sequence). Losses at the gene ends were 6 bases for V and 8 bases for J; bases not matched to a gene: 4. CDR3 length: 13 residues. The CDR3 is CASSGTGYEKLFF. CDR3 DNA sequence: TGTGCCAGCAGCGGGACAGGGTACGAAAAACTGTTTTTT.